These 26 T cell receptor beta chains came from one sample sequenced in a study of beta chain features in type 1 diabetes. The study reverse transcribed the entire isolated RNA, so it sequenced expressed TCRB transcripts. The protocol was immunoSEQ multiplex PCR, while the TCRdb copy is restricted to in-frame clones and leaves out a portion. The repertoire holds a few hundred thousand clones, approximately 15% seen once, with approximately 0.038% in the top ten. The sample consisted of naive CD4+ T cells from blood. The source is a man aged 30 to 45 in good health.

The CDR3 DNA follows: TGTGCCAGCAGTTCCAACCCCCGGGATAGAGGCAGCGCTGAAGCTTTCTTT. Translating gives CASSSNPRDRGSAEAFF. V gene TRBV27 combines with J gene TRBJ1-1, with D hard to call. The CDR3 has 17 amino acids. Deletions cut 4 bases from V and 6 bases from J, with 24 bases between. Germline CDR1 MNHEY, CDR2 SMNVEV (reference sequence).

As to this clone: Other DNA sequences in this sample translate to the same CDR3. The chain combines TRBV29-1 with TRBJ2-3; no clear D. Germline V CDR1 and CDR2: SQVTM, ANQGSEA. The V and J ends lost 4 bases and 1 base respectively, with 6 bases between them. This CDR3 contains 12 residues. The CDR3 loop is CSVVVRTDTQYF. The CDR3 coding sequence is TGCAGCGTTGTCGTTCGCACAGATACGCAGTATTTT.

About this clone: This specimen includes other DNA sequences encoding the same CDR3. The chain combines TRBV7-9 with TRBJ1-5; D uncertain. The V end was cut by 2 bases, the J end by 3 bases, with 2 bases between. The CDR3 totals 12 residues. Germline values: CDR1 SEHNR, CDR2 FQNEAQ (reference sequence). CDR3 amino acids: CASSLNNQPQHF. CDR3 bases: TGTGCCAGCAGCTTAAACAATCAGCCCCAGCATTTT.

The rearrangement links TRBV5-4 to TRBJ2-5; D uncertain. Germline V gene data show CDR1 as SGHNT and CDR2 as YYREEE (reference sequence). There are 14 residues in the CDR3. V lost 1 base and J lost 1, with 8 bases in between. The CDR3 region is CASSLYSLQETQYF. The CDR3, as DNA: TGTGCCAGCAGCTTGTATTCCCTCCAAGAGACCCAGTACTTC.

This clone has only a few counts. J is TRBJ2-5 and V is TRBV5-4; D is uncertain. Germline V CDR1 and CDR2: SGHNT, YYREEE (reference sequence). V was shortened by 4 bases and J by 2 bases, with 6 bases between the two germline ends. The length of the CDR3 is 12 residues. The CDR3 sequence is CASSMRQETQYF. CDR3 sequence (DNA): TGTGCCAGCAGCATGCGGCAAGAGACCCAGTACTTC.

In this sample, this clone turned up a few times. The V and J genes are TRBV27 and TRBJ2-1; D remains ambiguous. Germline loops: CDR1 MNHEY, CDR2 SMNVEV (reference sequence). The CDR3 spans 14 residues. The V end lost 3 bases, the J end lost 10 bases, and 16 bases lay between the germline ends. The CDR3 DNA sequence: TGTGCCAGCAGTTTGGCGGATAGAACGGCGGAGCAGTTCTTC. Protein sequence: CASSLADRTAEQFF.

This clone was counted between two and nine times. The rearrangement uses TRBV6-1 and TRBJ2-3, with D possibly being TRBD1 or TRBD2 (6 bases each). Trimming shortened V by 4 bases and J by 1 base, and 18 bases separated the two germline ends. The germline V gene encodes CDR1 MNHNS and CDR2 SASEGT. The CDR3 loop spans 17 amino acids. CDR3: CASSAPSGAGRTDTQYF. In DNA form, the CDR3 reads TGTGCCAGCAGTGCTCCCTCGGGGGCGGGCCGCACAGATACGCAGTATTTT.

The rearrangement links TRBV6-5 to TRBJ2-3, with TRBD2 identical over 8 bases. CDR1 MNHEY and CDR2 SVGAGI come from the germline V gene. The CDR3 is 15 residues long. V was pared by 1 base and J by 2 bases, with 2 bases of the junction left unmatched. CDR3 in DNA: TGTGCCAGCAGTTACTTGACTAGCGCCACAGATACGCAGTATTTT. It encodes CASSYLTSATDTQYF.

The chain joins TRBV19 to TRBJ2-7, with D hard to call. The germline gives CDR1 LNHDA, CDR2 SQIVND (reference sequence). The CDR3 spans 13 residues. Trimming took off 5 bases at V and 5 bases at J, with 13 bases between the two ends. The CDR3 DNA reads TGTGCCAGTAGTCTCAGACCCGAGGACGAGCAGTACGTC. Protein sequence: CASSLRPEDEQYV.

The chain links TRBV7-9 to TRBJ2-3, with a weak D call TRBD1 (5 bases). With 4 bases removed from V and 0 bases from J, the gap between germline ends came to 11 bases. CDR1 is SEHNR and CDR2 is FQNEAQ in the germline V gene (reference sequence). This CDR3 has 15 amino acids. The CDR3 coding sequence is TGTGCCAGCAGCTCGCAGGGTCGGAGCACAGATACGCAGTATTTT. It codes for CASSSQGRSTDTQYF.

This clone was recorded a few times. The chain employs TRBV29-1 and TRBJ2-3, with unresolved D. V lost 3 bases, J lost 0 bases, and 7 bases lay in between. This CDR3 comprises 13 residues. Germline lookup yields CDR1 SQVTM and CDR2 ANQGSEA. CDR3 region: CSVEAASTDTQYF. The CDR3 DNA sequence: TGCAGCGTTGAGGCAGCGAGCACAGATACGCAGTATTTT.

The chain has TRBV7-9 and TRBJ2-7, with D perhaps matching TRBD2 (6 bases). V lost 0 bases and J lost 5, with 14 bases in between. Germline V lookup: CDR1 SEHNR, CDR2 FQNEAQ (reference sequence). This CDR3 has 15 amino acids. This chain's CDR3 is CASSLARGIRNEQYF. CDR3 nucleotide sequence: TGTGCCAGCAGCTTAGCGCGGGGTATCAGGAACGAGCAGTACTTC.

V usage is TRBV11-2 and J usage is TRBJ2-7; the D is unclear. Between the trimmed V and J ends, which lost 5 bases and 6 bases, there was a span of 17 bases. Germline lookup yields CDR1 SGHAT and CDR2 FQNNGV. CDR3 length: 14 amino acids. CDR3: CASSARVGLGEQYF. CDR3 in DNA: TGTGCCAGCAGCGCTAGAGTCGGGCTCGGCGAGCAGTACTTC.

The J gene is TRBJ2-7, the V gene TRBV25-1; 12 bases are shared with TRBD2. Germline CDR1 is MGHDK and CDR2 is SYGVNS. The CDR3 runs to 16 residues. The V gene end was trimmed by 4 bases and the J gene end by 2 bases; junction bases not matched to a gene: 6. The CDR3 is CASSAPWTSGTYEQYV. The CDR3, as DNA: TGTGCCAGCAGTGCCCCCTGGACTAGCGGGACCTACGAGCAGTACGTC.

The rearrangement joins TRBV29-1 to TRBJ2-5; D is possibly TRBD1 or TRBD2 (5 bases each). The CDR3 spans 12 residues. Trimming removed 0 bases from V and 4 bases from J, with 6 bases in between. Germline V CDR1 and CDR2: SQVTM, ANQGSEA. The CDR3 here is CSVEDGGETQYF. The CDR3, as DNA: TGCAGCGTTGAAGATGGGGGAGAGACCCAGTACTTC.

This clone showed up just a few times. One junction end does not reproduce the germline sequence, and a read error may be involved. The genes are TRBV4-3 and TRBJ1-1; D is unclear. Germline V gene lookup returns CDR1 LGHNA and CDR2 YSLEER. The CDR3 spans 10 residues. The CDR3 protein is CASSPPGRLW. CDR3 in DNA: TGCGCCAGCAGTCCTCCCGGCAGGCTCTGG.

The genes are TRBV5-5 and TRBJ2-7; 9 nucleotides match TRBD2. The J segment lost 4 bases and the V segment lost 4 bases, leaving 12 bases of the junction unmatched. Germline CDR1 SGHKS, CDR2 YYEKEE (reference sequence). The CDR3 totals 16 residues. The chain's CDR3 is CASSGKLAGGLYEQYV. Here the CDR3 DNA reads TGTGCCAGCAGCGGAAAACTAGCGGGTGGACTTTACGAGCAGTACGTC.

This clone has just a few counts. The rearrangement joins TRBV18 to TRBJ2-7, with 12 bases aligning to TRBD2. With 6 bases clipped from V and 9 bases from J, the junction kept 12 bases outside the gene matches. The CDR3 consists of 15 residues. Germline-derived CDR1 and CDR2 are KGHSH and LQKENI. The CDR3 here is CASSEGTSGPAGQYV. The CDR3 DNA reads TGTGCCAGCTCGGAAGGGACTAGCGGGCCCGCCGGGCAGTACGTC.

This clone has only a few counts. The chain is built from TRBV4-1 and TRBJ2-1, with TRBD2 matching 7 bases. Germline CDR1 and CDR2: MGHRA and YSYEKL. The CDR3 runs to 15 residues. With V trimmed by 2 bases and J by 2 bases, 3 bases remained unmatched. The CDR3 loop reads CASSQSSGAYNEQFF. CDR3 sequence (DNA): TGCGCCAGCAGCCAATCGAGCGGGGCCTACAATGAGCAGTTCTTC.

The chain combines TRBV14 with TRBJ2-1; the D is unclear. CDR1 and CDR2 from the germline V gene are SGHDN and FVKESK. The CDR3 covers 15 residues. V lost 3 bases and J lost 4, with 13 bases in between. The CDR3 DNA sequence: TGTGCCAGCAGCCATATCAGGAGACCGTACAATGAGCAGTTCTTC. Encoded protein: CASSHIRRPYNEQFF.

This clone was detected only a few times. CDR3 loop: CASSLDAEAFF. The CDR3 DNA reads TGTGCCAGCAGCTTGGACGCTGAAGCTTTCTTT. The rearrangement links TRBV5-4 to TRBJ1-1, with D uncertain. Germline CDR1 reads SGHNT; CDR2 reads YYREEE (reference sequence). The V end was cut by 0 bases, the J end by 6 bases, with 3 bases between. CDR3 size: 11 residues.

This clone was counted between two and nine times. V is TRBV5-6 and J is TRBJ2-5, with D uncertain. Germline CDR1 and CDR2: SGHDT and YYEEEE. The CDR3 has 13 amino acids. Deletions cut 4 bases from V and 2 bases from J, with 9 bases between. Here the CDR3 DNA reads TGTGCCAGCAGCCTGGACCAGCAAGAGACCCAGTACTTC. It specifies CASSLDQQETQYF.

The V call is TRBV30, the J call TRBJ1-1; 7 bases line up with TRBD1. Germline CDR1 and CDR2: GTSNPN and SVGIG (reference sequence). The junction had 8 bases not matched to a gene; V was cut back by 3 bases and J by 4 bases. There are 14 residues in the CDR3. The CDR3 spells CAWSPGQWGTEAFF. In DNA, the CDR3 is TGTGCCTGGAGCCCGGGACAGTGGGGCACTGAAGCTTTCTTT.

The chain joins TRBV10-3 to TRBJ2-5; D perhaps matches TRBD1 (7 bases). V was trimmed by 2 bases and J by 5 bases, leaving 12 bases between them. This CDR3 has 14 residues. Germline CDR1 reads ENHRY; CDR2 reads SYGVKD. The CDR3: CAISEDRAGETQYF. CDR3 DNA: TGTGCCATCAGTGAGGACAGGGCGGGGGAGACCCAGTACTTC.

In its sample, this clone was seen a few times. CDR3 nucleotide sequence: TGTGCCAGCAGTTGGAGTCGCACAGATACGCAGTATTTT. Translating it yields CASSWSRTDTQYF. The chain uses TRBV27 and TRBJ2-3, with D unclear. The CDR3 runs to 13 residues. The germline gives CDR1 MNHEY, CDR2 SMNVEV (reference sequence). Between the trimmed V and J ends, which lost 4 bases and 1 base, there was a span of 6 bases.

The sample holds a few counts of this clone. This chain uses TRBV4-1 with TRBJ2-7; 11 nucleotides match TRBD1. The CDR3 contains 15 residues. Germline CDR1 and CDR2: MGHRA and YSYEKL. The trim removed 4 bases at V and 6 bases at J, leaving 8 bases unmatched. The CDR3 nucleotides read TGCGCCAGCAGCCTCGGACAGGGGGCCGTGGCCGAGCAGTACTTC. This sequence encodes CASSLGQGAVAEQYF.